This passage covers 7 T cell receptor beta chains from one sample sequenced in a study of T cell responses to AZD1222 COVID-19 vaccine. Produced via immunoSEQ multiplex PCR; TCRdb's table is partial and in-frame only. The sample lists 160,000 or so clones; 75% to 95% were seen once. Specimen: peripheral blood, collected on day 0 of AZD1222 vaccination. The receptor source for this set is an adult in good health.

The chain combines TRBV6-6 with TRBJ1-5, with 8 bases that match TRBD1. The V gene's germline CDR1 is MNHNY and CDR2 SVGAGI (reference sequence). This CDR3 spans 15 amino acids. J lost 1 base, V lost 5 bases, and 4 bases had no gene match. CDR3 amino acids: CASSTGTGSNQPQHF. The CDR3 nucleotides are TGTGCCAGCAGTACCGGGACAGGAAGCAATCAGCCCCAGCATTTT.

The V and J genes are TRBV5-5 and TRBJ2-7; no reliable D call. Germline V gives CDR1 SGHKS, CDR2 YYEKEE (reference sequence). V was pared by 1 base and J by 2 bases, with 7 bases between. CDR3 size: 13 residues. CDR3 sequence: CASSLRQPYEQYF. CDR3 nucleotide sequence: TGTGCCAGCAGCTTGAGGCAACCCTACGAGCAGTACTTC.

The genes are TRBV18 and TRBJ1-1; D unresolved. Germline V CDR1 and CDR2: KGHSH, LQKENI. Trimming stripped 6 bases from V and 1 base from J, with 15 bases between. The CDR3 contains 15 residues. CDR3 DNA: TGTGCCAGCTCTACACCCCAGCCACCGAACACTGAAGCTTTCTTT. Translation gives CASSTPQPPNTEAFF.

The V call is TRBV13, the J call TRBJ1-2; the D is unclear. Germline V gene lookup returns CDR1 PRHDT and CDR2 FYEKMQ (reference sequence). The CDR3 has 16 residues. Trimming removed 8 bases at V and 8 bases at J, with 27 bases between. DNA for the CDR3: TGTGCCAGCGAATCTGTAGGTACGAGCGTTTCTAGGGGCTACACCTTC. Translating it yields CASESVGTSVSRGYTF.

V gene TRBV4-3 combines with J gene TRBJ2-2, with D tentatively TRBD1 (6 bases). This CDR3 has 15 amino acids. Trimming took 4 bases from V and 0 from J, leaving 9 bases between them. The V gene's germline CDR1 is LGHNA and CDR2 YSLEER. This CDR3 reads CASSLGTTNTGELFF. The DNA for the CDR3 is TGCGCCAGCAGCCTCGGGACAACGAACACCGGGGAGCTGTTTTTT.

The V and J genes are TRBV7-9 and TRBJ1-3, with 7 positions matching TRBD1. The CDR3 has 17 amino acids. Unmatched junction bases numbered 7, after V lost 0 bases and J lost 2 bases. CDR1 is SEHNR and CDR2 is FQNEAQ in the germline V gene (reference sequence). CDR3 nucleotide sequence: TGTGCCAGCAGCTTAGCGTTCTTACAGGGGCCTGGAAACACCATATATTTT. This codes for CASSLAFLQGPGNTIYF.

This chain links TRBV29-1 with TRBJ2-7, with 8 bases lining up with TRBD1. Trimming at V came to 4 bases and at J to 1 base, leaving 3 bases not matched to a gene. CDR1 SQVTM and CDR2 ANQGSEA come from the germline V gene. The CDR3 consists of 13 residues. Here the CDR3 DNA reads TGCAGCGTTGGACAGGGGTTATCCTACGAGCAGTACTTC. Translating it yields CSVGQGLSYEQYF.